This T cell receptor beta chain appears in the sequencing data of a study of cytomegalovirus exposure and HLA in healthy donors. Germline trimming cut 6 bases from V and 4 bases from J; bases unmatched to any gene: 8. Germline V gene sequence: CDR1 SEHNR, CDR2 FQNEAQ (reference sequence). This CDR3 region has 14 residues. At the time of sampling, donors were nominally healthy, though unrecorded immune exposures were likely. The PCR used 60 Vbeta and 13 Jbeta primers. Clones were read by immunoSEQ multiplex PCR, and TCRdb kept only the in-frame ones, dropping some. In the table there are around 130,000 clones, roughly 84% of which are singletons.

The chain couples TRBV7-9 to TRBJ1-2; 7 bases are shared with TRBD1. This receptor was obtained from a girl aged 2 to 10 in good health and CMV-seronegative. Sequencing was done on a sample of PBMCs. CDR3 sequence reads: CASSSRGAGYGYTF. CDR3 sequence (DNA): TGTGCCAGCAGTTCCAGGGGGGCCGGCTATGGCTACACCTTC.